Sequencing of this T cell receptor (beta chain) was carried out in a study of OX40 agonist ivuxolimab in advanced cancers. The repertoire was sequenced with immunoSEQ multiplex PCR; TCRdb's copy has only in-frame clones and lacks some. The sample carries approximately 89,000 clones, around 90% recorded once. The CDR3 covers 13 residues. Trimming shortened V by 2 bases and J by 5 bases, and 7 bases separated the two germline ends. CDR1 and CDR2 from the germline V gene are SNHLY and FYNNEI. The sequencing here drew on CD4+ or CD8+ T cells sorted from blood, taken in a trial of the OX40 agonist ivuxolimab. The sequence derives from an adult with an advanced solid tumor such as melanoma, head and neck, liver or kidney cancer. The J gene is TRBJ2-1, the V gene TRBV2; no clear D gene. DNA for the CDR3: TGTGCCAGCAGTGAACAGTACCACAATGAGCAGTTCTTC. The encoded protein is CASSEQYHNEQFF.